A selection of T cell receptor beta chains follows, all from one sample in a study of T cell responses to AZD1222 COVID-19 vaccine. Measured with immunoSEQ multiplex PCR; TCRdb has only the in-frame clones, and not every one. The sample records tens of thousands of clones, approximately 89% being singletons. The source was peripheral blood, collected on day 0 of AZD1222 vaccination. The receptors were gathered from an adult in good health. Both conserved end residues are part of each CDR3. D genes are given only for firm matches. Where a row states a size, it is once, few, many or the class of an expanded clone; other rows omit it.

J,size,D,V,DNA,CDR3
TRBJ2-3,NA,TRBD1,TRBV27,TGTGCCAGCGGGGTTCGGACAGGGGTAACAGATACGCAGTATTTT,CASGVRTGVTDTQYF
TRBJ1-2,NA,NA,TRBV14,TGTGCCAGCAGCCAAAGGAGCATCGGCGGTGGCTACACCTTC,CASSQRSIGGGYTF
TRBJ1-2,once,NA,TRBV6-2/TRBV6-3,TGTGCCAGCAGTGCGACCGGGACCACTAACTATGGCTACACCTTC,CASSATGTTNYGYTF
TRBJ2-7,NA,NA,TRBV12-3/TRBV12-4,TGTGCCAGCAGTTTGGGTTCCTACGAGCAGTACTTC,CASSLGSYEQYF
TRBJ1-5,NA,NA,TRBV30,TGTGCCTGGAGTGTACTAAAGGAGGCCAATCAGCCCCAGCATTTT,CAWSVLKEANQPQHF
TRBJ2-1,NA,TRBD1,TRBV5-1,TGCGCCAGCAGCTTGGGGACAGGGGGCGCGGGTGAGCAGTTCTTC,CASSLGTGGAGEQFF
TRBJ2-7,NA,TRBD1,TRBV5-1,TGCGCCAGCAGCCACCAAATTGGGACAGGACGATACGAGCAGTACTTC,CASSHQIGTGRYEQYF
TRBJ2-2,NA,NA,TRBV6-2/TRBV6-3,TGTGCCAGCACCCCGTGGAGGGTTAACACCGGGGAGCTGTTTTTT,CASTPWRVNTGELFF
TRBJ1-3,once,NA,TRBV27,TGTGCCACCCGGACATCGGGCTCTGGAAACACCATATATTTT,CATRTSGSGNTIYF
TRBJ2-7,NA,NA,TRBV11-2,TGTGCCAGCAGCTTAGACTCCTACGAGCAGTACTTC,CASSLDSYEQYF
TRBJ2-7,NA,NA,TRBV20-1,TGCAGTGCTAGTACCGACGGCGGGATTTACGGGGTCTACGAGCAGTACTTC,CSASTDGGIYGVYEQYF
TRBJ1-5,NA,TRBD1,TRBV3-1/TRBV3-2,TGTGCCAGCAGCCTACAACAGGGGGATCAGCCCCAGCATTTT,CASSLQQGDQPQHF
TRBJ2-2,NA,NA,TRBV30,TGTGCCTGGAGTAGGGTTGCCGGGGAGCTGTTTTTT,CAWSRVAGELFF
TRBJ2-2,NA,TRBD1,TRBV9,TGTGCCAGCAGCTTCCGACAGGGTAACACCGGGGAGCTGTTTTTT,CASSFRQGNTGELFF
TRBJ2-4,NA,NA,TRBV5-8,TGTGCCAGCAGTAGACCCGGAGGAAACATTCAGTACTTC,CASSRPGGNIQYF
TRBJ2-7,NA,TRBD2,TRBV18,TGTGCCAGCTCACCAAATAGCGGGGGGTACTACGAGCAGTACTTC,CASSPNSGGYYEQYF
TRBJ1-6,NA,TRBD1,TRBV27,TGTGCCAGCAGTTTAGGGACAGTCAGTTCACCCCTCCACTTT,CASSLGTVSSPLHF
TRBJ2-2,once,TRBD1,TRBV5-1,TGCGCCAGCAGCTTGGACAGGGGGCCCGACACCGGGGAGCTGTTTTTT,CASSLDRGPDTGELFF
TRBJ1-1,NA,NA,TRBV3-1/TRBV3-2,TGTGCCAGCAGCTCCTTAGATTACACTGAAGCTTTCTTT,CASSSLDYTEAFF
TRBJ2-1,NA,NA,TRBV19,TGTGCCAGTAGCCGCTCCGGGACCGCCCCCTACATTGAGCAGTTCTTC,CASSRSGTAPYIEQFF
TRBJ1-3,NA,NA,TRBV10-3,TGTGCCATCAGAGAGGACAACTCTGGAAACACCATATATTTT,CAIREDNSGNTIYF
TRBJ2-2,once,TRBD2,TRBV11-2,TGTGCCAGCGGGGAGCGGGGGGGCTTCTCGAGCGGGGAGCTGTTTTTT,CASGERGGFSSGELFF
TRBJ1-1,NA,NA,TRBV12-5,TGTGCTAGTGGTTTGGAGGGATGGGACGGCACTGAAGCTTTCTTT,CASGLEGWDGTEAFF
TRBJ2-1,NA,TRBD2,TRBV9,TGTGCCAGCAGCGTAGCCGGTGCGGCGGGGGGGCCGTATGAGCAGTTCTTC,CASSVAGAAGGPYEQFF
TRBJ2-1,NA,NA,TRBV19,TGTGCCAGTAGTATAAGGGGTACGACGAACAATGAGCAGTTCTTC,CASSIRGTTNNEQFF
TRBJ2-1,NA,NA,TRBV18,TGTGCCAGCTCACCGAGAACAAATGGATACAATGAGCAGTTCTTC,CASSPRTNGYNEQFF